These 14 T cell receptor beta chains originate from one sample sequenced in a study of shared T cell receptors in the human thymus. Method: immunoSEQ multiplex PCR; TCRdb's copy keeps in-frame clones and lacks some. Among 720,000 or so clones listed, 70% to 90% were seen once. These same data were also listed under a study on human thymus T cells.

Sequenced: thymocytes. These receptors were collected from a girl in the first two years of life with a congenital heart defect.

This clone was observed a single time. The chain recombines TRBV11-3 with TRBJ2-5; possibly TRBD2 for D (5 bases). The V gene lost 6 bases and the J gene lost 1 base, with 12 bases spanning the gap. Germline CDR1 is SGHNT and CDR2 is YENEEA. The CDR3 spans 14 residues. The CDR3, as DNA: TGTGCCAGCAGTCCACCTCGGGGCCAAGAGACCCAGTACTTC. Its translation is CASSPPRGQETQYF. Looking up the rest from reference TRBV11-3 and TRBJ2-5 gives the full variable domain: EAGVVQSPRYKIIEKKQPVAFWCNPISGHNTLYWYLQNLGQGPELLIRYENEEAVDDSQLPKDRFSAERLKGVDSTLKIQPAELGDSAVYLCASSPPRGQETQYFGPGTRLLVL.

The V gene is TRBV5-4, the J gene TRBJ2-2, with 9 positions matching TRBD1. The V segment lost 4 bases and the J segment 5 bases; nucleotides outside the gene matches: 15. In germline, CDR1 is SGHNT, CDR2 YYREEE (reference sequence). The CDR3 extends over 18 amino acids. CDR3 coding DNA: TGTGCCAGCAGCCTCGAAAGGCCGGGACAGGGAGGAACCGGGGAGCTGTTTTTT. This encodes CASSLERPGQGGTGELFF. Filled out from reference TRBV5-4 and TRBJ2-2, the complete variable domain reads ETGVTQSPTHLIKTRGQQVTLRCSSQSGHNTVSWYQQALGQGPQFIFQYYREEENGRGNFPPRFSGLQFPNYSSELNVNALELDDSALYLCASSLERPGQGGTGELFFGEGSRLTVL.

This clone was counted once. The chain recombines TRBV11-2 with TRBJ2-3; D may be TRBD2 (6 bases). V lost 5 bases and J lost 2, with 20 bases in between. CDR1 is SGHAT and CDR2 is FQNNGV in the germline V gene. This CDR3 contains 17 residues. Here the CDR3 DNA reads TGTGCCAGCAGCCCTCCGGTGGTGGTAGCGGACACAGATACGCAGTATTTT. Its protein product is CASSPPVVVADTDTQYF.

The chain carries TRBV7-6 and TRBJ1-5, with 10 bases lining up with TRBD1. The CDR3 contains 17 residues. V was clipped by 5 bases and J by 6 bases; unmatched bases: 13. The germline V gene has CDR1 SGHVS and CDR2 FNYEAQ. This CDR3 reads CASSPTGGEKKSQPQHF. CDR3 DNA sequence: TGTGCCAGCAGCCCGACAGGGGGCGAAAAGAAAAGTCAGCCCCAGCATTTT. Full variable domain (outside the CDR3, taken from reference TRBV7-6 and TRBJ1-5): GAGVSQSPRYKVTKRGQDVALRCDPISGHVSLYWYRQALGQGPEFLTYFNYEAQQDKSGLPNDRFSAERPEGSISTLTIQRTEQRDSAMYRCASSPTGGEKKSQPQHFGDGTRLSIL.

This clone showed up just once. This sequence joins TRBV4-3 and TRBJ1-4; 7 nucleotides agree with TRBD1. Trimming took 0 bases from V and 0 from J; bases not matched to a gene: 10. Per the germline V gene, CDR1 is LGHNA and CDR2 is YSLEER. The CDR3 consists of 19 residues. The CDR3 DNA follows: TGCGCCAGCAGCCAAGATCGCGAGGGGGCTGTGGCAACTAATGAAAAACTGTTTTTT. Amino acid sequence: CASSQDREGAVATNEKLFF.

This clone occurred once. The V call is TRBV19, the J call TRBJ1-2; 10 bases fit TRBD1. The CDR3 totals 17 residues. Looked up from germline, CDR1 is LNHDA and CDR2 is SQIVND (reference sequence). The V and J ends lost 2 bases and 0 bases, in that order; junction bases with no gene match: 6. The CDR3 region has the DNA TGTGCCAGTAGTATAAATAGCGGGACAGGGGCTAACTATGGCTACACCTTC. Protein product: CASSINSGTGANYGYTF.

The V call is TRBV14, the J call TRBJ2-2; D is possibly TRBD1 (5 bases). Between the trimmed V and J ends, which lost 1 base and 0 bases, there was a span of 12 bases. Germline V gives CDR1 SGHDN, CDR2 FVKESK. The CDR3 has 17 amino acids. CDR3 DNA sequence: TGTGCCAGCAGCCAAGTCGGGCGGACATCGAACACCGGGGAGCTGTTTTTT. Translating it yields CASSQVGRTSNTGELFF.

The rearrangement links TRBV28 to TRBJ1-2, with D uncertain. V lost 0 bases, J lost 8 bases, and 22 bases lay in between. This CDR3 comprises 17 residues. Germline V lookup: CDR1 MDHEN, CDR2 SYDVKM. CDR3 DNA sequence: TGTGCCAGCAGTTTATGGACCCCAAAGCCTTTAAGGAGAGGCTACACCTTC. This codes for CASSLWTPKPLRRGYTF.

The chain is built from TRBV4-1 and TRBJ1-2; D is perhaps TRBD1 (5 bases). The germline gives CDR1 MGHRA, CDR2 YSYEKL. V lost 4 bases and J 7 bases, leaving 19 bases between the germline ends. This CDR3 region has 15 residues. The CDR3 loop reads CASSLPGRDIPGYTF. CDR3 nucleotides: TGCGCCAGCAGCCTCCCCGGCAGGGATATTCCTGGCTACACCTTC.

The gene calls are TRBV9 and TRBJ2-3, with 9 bases lining up with TRBD2. CDR3 size: 15 residues. The trim removed 3 bases at V and 2 bases at J, leaving 4 bases unmatched. In germline, CDR1 is SGDLS, CDR2 YYNGEE. The DNA of the CDR3 is TGTGCCAGCAGCGCTAGCGGGGACTACACAGATACGCAGTATTTT. Amino acid sequence: CASSASGDYTDTQYF.

This clone was seen a single time. This chain joins TRBV7-2 and TRBJ2-7; 9 nucleotides match TRBD1. From germline, CDR1 is SGHTA and CDR2 FQGNSA. J gave up 3 bases and V 3 bases, and 9 bases lay outside the gene matches. The CDR3 length is 16 residues. CDR3 loop: CASSFRTGVEVYEQYF. The CDR3, as DNA: TGTGCCAGCAGCTTCCGGACAGGGGTTGAGGTCTACGAGCAGTACTTC. Filled out from reference TRBV7-2 and TRBJ2-7, the complete variable domain reads GAGVSQSPSNKVTEKGKDVELRCDPISGHTALYWYRQSLGQGLEFLIYFQGNSAPDKSGLPSDRFSAERTGGSVSTLTIQRTQQEDSAVYLCASSFRTGVEVYEQYFGPGTRLTVT.

This sequence joins TRBV5-6 and TRBJ2-7; the match to TRBD1 covers 7 bases. In germline, CDR1 is SGHDT, CDR2 YYEEEE. This CDR3 contains 16 residues. The junction had 7 bases not matched to a gene; V was cut back by 0 bases and J by 1 base. The CDR3 coding sequence is TGTGCCAGCAGCTTGGGGGGACAGATTTTTTCCTACGAGCAGTACTTC. It yields the protein CASSLGGQIFSYEQYF. The complete variable domain, with remaining parts taken from reference TRBV5-6 and TRBJ2-7, reads DAGVTQSPTHLIKTRGQQVTLRCSPKSGHDTVSWYQQALGQGPQFIFQYYEEEERQRGNFPDRFSGHQFPNYSSELNVNALLLGDSALYLCASSLGGQIFSYEQYFGPGTRLTVT.

The chain is built from TRBV5-4 and TRBJ1-1; 7 bases are a match to TRBD1. Unmatched junction bases numbered 5, after V lost 1 base and J lost 2 bases. CDR3 length equals 15 residues. The germline CDR1 and CDR2 sequences are SGHNT and YYREEE (reference sequence). The CDR3 DNA is TGTGCCAGCAGCTTGTGGCAGGGGGAAAACACTGAAGCTTTCTTT. Protein sequence: CASSLWQGENTEAFF.

The chain is built from TRBV6-5 and TRBJ2-1; TRBD1 matches at 7 bases. Germline lookup yields CDR1 MNHEY and CDR2 SVGAGI. V lost 2 bases to trimming and J lost 6 bases; unmatched junction nucleotides: 1. The CDR3 contains 13 residues. The CDR3 loop is CASSYAGGNEQFF. CDR3 DNA sequence: TGTGCCAGCAGTTACGCAGGGGGCAATGAGCAGTTCTTC.